The clone carrying this TCR beta chain was counted a few times. No antigen is known for it. This sample is drawn from a study of cytomegalovirus exposure and HLA in healthy donors. Primers for the PCR totalled 60 Vbeta and 13 Jbeta. The repertoire was sequenced with immunoSEQ multiplex PCR; TCRdb's copy has only in-frame clones and lacks some. The sample contains roughly 120,000 clones, 77% of which appear only once. Study-wide results and limits: In vitro data verified a few CMV-associated chains as specific for CMV antigens. Prediction of most subjects' HLA-A and HLA-B alleles by TCR beta sequences was reportedly accurate.

The clonotype originates from a woman between 35 and 50 years old in good health and CMV-seropositive. Source material: PBMCs.

DNA for the CDR3: TGCGCCAGCAGCCCCCGGGACAGGGGGTTCTATGGCTACACCTTC. Translating gives CASSPRDRGFYGYTF. The J gene is TRBJ1-2, the V gene TRBV4-1, with 11 bases matching TRBD1. The germline CDR1 and CDR2 sequences are MGHRA and YSYEKL. V shed 4 bases and J 4 bases; nucleotides not matched to a gene: 5. This CDR3 is 15 amino acids long.